What follows are 10 T cell receptor beta chains derived from one specimen sequenced in a study of blood T cell repertoires in COVID-19. The table came from immunoSEQ multiplex PCR; TCRdb's copy has only in-frame clones and leaves some out. The sample gives 200,000 to 250,000 clones, approximately 87% of which show up once; 6.2% is in the top ten. Sample: peripheral blood. These receptors were collected from a man aged 60 to 69 with acute or convalescent COVID-19.

This clone has just a few counts. At one of its ends the junction is not consistent with the germline gene, which may arise from a read error. The chain joins TRBV27 to TRBJ1-5, with a possible D match to TRBD1 (5 bases). The germline gives CDR1 MNHEY, CDR2 SMNVEV (reference sequence). This CDR3 contains 15 residues. CDR3 nucleotides: TGTGCCAGCAGTTTAAGGAGGGGTAGCGATCAGCCCCAGCATTTT. It codes for CASSLRRGSDQPQHF.

This chain connects TRBV5-1 to TRBJ2-5; 15 bases are shared with TRBD2. The CDR3 runs to 16 residues. The ends lost 5 bases at V and 3 bases at J; junction bases unmatched: 5. Germline CDR1 and CDR2: SGHRS and YFSETQ. The chain's CDR3 is CASRWTSGRAEETQYF. CDR3 DNA sequence: TGCGCCAGCAGATGGACTAGCGGGAGGGCCGAAGAGACCCAGTACTTC.

The chain is built from TRBV4-2 and TRBJ2-3; 14 bases fit TRBD2. V trimming: 4 bases; J trimming: 5 bases; junction bases outside the gene matches: 8. Per the germline V gene, CDR1 is LGHNA and CDR2 is YNFKEQ. The CDR3 spans 17 residues. The CDR3 DNA reads as TGTGCCAGCAGCCGAACAAGGACTAGCGGGAGGATAGATACGCAGTATTTT. Encoded protein: CASSRTRTSGRIDTQYF.

Of note for this clone: Additional DNA sequences in this sample encode the identical CDR3. This chain joins TRBV11-2 and TRBJ1-3; D unresolved. Trimming removed 1 base at V and 4 bases at J, with 5 bases between. CDR3 size: 13 residues. Germline CDR1 and CDR2: SGHAT and FQNNGV. CDR3 bases: TGTGCCAGCAGCTTAGGGAGAGGAAACACCATATATTTT. Its translation is CASSLGRGNTIYF.

The chain is built from TRBV7-2 and TRBJ2-2, with 8 bases identical to TRBD2. V was clipped by 0 bases and J by 4 bases; unmatched bases: 7. In germline, CDR1 is SGHTA, CDR2 FQGNSA. The CDR3 is made up of 17 amino acids. The CDR3 bases are TGTGCCAGCAGCTTAGCGCGCGGGGGGCGCAGCACCGGGGAGCTGTTTTTT. It encodes CASSLARGGRSTGELFF.

The chain combines TRBV6-2 or TRBV6-3 with TRBJ2-1; D remains unclear. The V end was cut by 0 bases, the J end by 8 bases, with 11 bases between. CDR1 MNHEY and CDR2 SVGEGT come from the germline V gene. The CDR3 covers 14 residues. This CDR3 is CASSYSKLRHEQFF. The CDR3 bases are TGTGCCAGCAGTTACTCGAAACTACGCCATGAGCAGTTCTTC.

The rearrangement uses TRBV7-9 and TRBJ2-7, with D perhaps TRBD1 (6 bases). Trimming removed 5 bases from V and 3 bases from J, with 8 bases in between. The V gene's germline CDR1 is SEHNR and CDR2 FQNEAQ (reference sequence). This CDR3 is built from 12 residues. The CDR3 nucleotides are TGTGCCAGCAGCACAGGGTTCTACGAGCAGTACTTC. Translation gives CASSTGFYEQYF.

The V call is TRBV7-3, the J call TRBJ2-3, with a weak D call TRBD1 (6 bases). Germline CDR1 is SGHTA and CDR2 is FQGTGA. The V end was cut by 1 base, the J end by 1 base, with 15 bases between. CDR3 length equals 17 residues. In DNA form, the CDR3 reads TGTGCCAGCAGCTTAAATCCATTGGGGGCAGGCACAGATACGCAGTATTTT. It specifies CASSLNPLGAGTDTQYF.

The V call is TRBV5-6, the J call TRBJ1-2; 7 nucleotides match TRBD1. From germline, CDR1 is SGHDT and CDR2 YYEEEE. The CDR3 sequence is 14 residues long. V trimming: 3 bases; J trimming: 4 bases; junction bases outside the gene matches: 6. The CDR3 region is CASSSPAGGYGYTF. DNA for the CDR3: TGTGCCAGCAGCTCCCCTGCAGGGGGCTATGGCTACACCTTC.

The chain links TRBV7-9 to TRBJ2-2; no clear D gene. Germline-derived CDR1 and CDR2 are SEHNR and FQNEAQ (reference sequence). The CDR3 consists of 13 residues. V was cut by 8 bases and J by 2 bases, with 9 bases left in between. Here the CDR3 DNA reads TGTGCCAGCGTCTTTCCCAACACCGGGGAGCTGTTTTTT. This gives the protein CASVFPNTGELFF.